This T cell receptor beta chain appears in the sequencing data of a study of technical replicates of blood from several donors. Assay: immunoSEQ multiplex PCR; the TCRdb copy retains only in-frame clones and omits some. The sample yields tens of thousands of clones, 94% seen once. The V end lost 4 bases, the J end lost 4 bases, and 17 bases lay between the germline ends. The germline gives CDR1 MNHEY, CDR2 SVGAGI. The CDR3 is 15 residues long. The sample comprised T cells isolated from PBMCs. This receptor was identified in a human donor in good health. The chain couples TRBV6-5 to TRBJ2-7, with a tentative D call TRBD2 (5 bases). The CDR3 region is CASSWRAEFLYEQYF. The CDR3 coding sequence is TGTGCCAGCAGTTGGCGAGCGGAGTTTCTTTACGAGCAGTACTTC.